This TCR beta chain was found in a study of T cell clusters in autoimmune cytopenias (dated by TCRdb to the late 2010s). The study in broad terms: Among healthy donor controls, the mean age was approximately 52 years, the median age was about 60 years, and about 55% of the 43 were female. Per sample, TRB sequencing gave a median depth of around 53,000 reads and a median of roughly 2,500 distinct TRB clonotypes. In autoimmune cytopenia patients, peripheral blood TRB and IGH repertoires were sequenced during active disease and over treatment follow-up, together with healthy, CLL and autoimmune hepatitis controls. The study aimed to test whether autoimmune cytopenia patients carry a disease-specific immune repertoire signature usable as a blood-based biomarker. For primary cytopenia, about two dozen age-matched healthy donors were used as controls, and for secondary cytopenia, more than 13 age-matched CLL patients were used as controls. Autoimmune hepatitis repertoires were compared with those of about 25 age- and sex-matched healthy donors. Results and caveats for the whole study, not just this receptor: Compared with active autoimmune hepatitis patients, healthy donors had almost three times as many exclusive TRB clusters, a finding consistent with an autoimmunity-wide signature. In the comparison of secondary cytopenia with CLL, the cluster-lack signature was not observed, apparently because the dominant lymphoma-associated repertoire masked the signature. The TRB repertoire shifts, including less even repertoires in secondary cytopenia and CLL, mostly reflected lymphoma bias and not autoimmunity. A lack of physiological T cell clusters in primary autoimmune cytopenia patients was suggested by GLIPH, as 51 clusters were found to be exclusive to healthy donors versus 15 to 20 exclusive to patients. The T cell clusters were only ever defined in silico, so experimental validation of their functional role was still needed.

TRB rearrangements were amplified by multiplex PCR using a touch-down protocol with TRB-A and TRB-B primer pools mixed in one tube. Illumina adapters and sample indices were attached to the amplicons through two consecutive PCR reactions using Phusion HS II polymerase. Amplicons were gel-purified with the NucleoSpin Gel and PCR Clean-up kit, then quantified by Qubit and quality-checked on an Agilent 2100 Bioanalyzer. Libraries were sequenced on an Illumina MiSeq using 600-cycle, single-indexed, paired-end runs. On the authors' methods: Alignment and assembly of TRB reads were performed with MiXCR version 2.1.12 and the default MiXCR reference library. A clone was defined by each unique CDR3 nucleotide sequence, and analysis was restricted to productive sequences with at least two reads. Alpha-parameterized diversity profiles (alpha 0 to 5), including the Shannon (alpha 1) and Simpson (alpha 2) indices, were computed with an R script to assess repertoire diversity. The tcR package was used to compute combinatorial TRB VJ usage, and cohorts were compared on this usage by principal component analysis with ade4. Using GLIPH, TCRbeta CDR3s were clustered on pairs of cohorts matched for age and read depth, and a Wilcoxon test was used to compare cluster frequencies. The reads were reprocessed in TCRdb, with one entry per CDR3 protein sequence and no accompanying DNA. TCRdb assigned the V and J calls; the authors' analysis was not used. This specimen's table enumerates approximately 16,000 distinct CDR3 sequences. The ten largest clones take up roughly 3.5% of the sample.

The germline V gene sets CDR1 to MNHEY and CDR2 to SVGAGI. Counted from cysteine to phenylalanine, this CDR3 has 14 amino acids. No DNA is recorded. TRB amplification used around 260 ng of peripheral blood genomic DNA, 30,000 to 40,000 genome equivalents, per sample. About this clonotype itself: It lacks a known antigen.

This sample was shared with a second study, whose subject was T cell repertoires in aging, cancer and after chemotherapy. Looking at the second paper: Donors spanned six age groups from 30 or younger to 70 or older, with at least three individuals per group. TCR repertoires from healthy donor controls were recorded over periods of several months to years and showed clear clonal overlap between repeated samplings. About 9.3 million TCR reads were contained in the full dataset. Untreated patients with hematological or solid cancers showed significantly lower blood TCR diversity and higher clonality than age-matched healthy donors. In healthy donors, the decline in TCR diversity with age was mainly explained by loss of richness, whereas in cancer patients loss of evenness was also found to contribute. Median generation probability increased over the chemotherapy interval in both cancer cohorts, suggesting repertoire reconstitution through rebound thymic output. The authors noted that the repertoire data do not allow conclusions about immunological memory after chemotherapy. The study profiled peripheral blood TCR beta repertoires from healthy donors and cancer patients to examine immunoaging and T cell reconstitution after chemotherapy. Alongside under 100 healthy donors serving as a reference group, the cohort included some 220 cancer patients, of whom around 91 had hematological cancers and 124 had solid cancers. TRB sequences were processed with MiXCR versions 2.12 and 3.0.5. The repertoire metrics were Shannon diversity, evenness, clonality (defined as one minus evenness), and alpha-parameterized diversity profiles covering alpha 0 to 5. The IGoR algorithm was used to calculate generation probabilities of clones in the paired pre- and post-chemotherapy samples.

The sequence is built from TRBV6-5 and TRBJ2-1; TCRdb designates TRBD2, a call that cannot be tested without DNA. The sequenced sample was peripheral blood. The clonotype originates from a human donor in good health. CDR3 sequence: CASRGLAGGNEQFF.